Detailed here is one T cell receptor beta chain. V lost 6 bases, J lost 9 bases, and 12 bases stayed unmatched. The germline V gene has CDR1 MNHEY and CDR2 SVGAGI. CDR3 length: 16 amino acids. This specimen belongs to a study of immune characterization of retroperitoneal liposarcoma. TCRdb used MiXCR to reprocess the PCR reads, holding one entry per CDR3 protein. Of 6,500 to 7,500 distinct CDR3 sequences listed, about 30% are singletons. The source of this sequence is a female donor with retroperitoneal liposarcoma. The V call is TRBV6-5, the J call TRBJ2-2; 11 bases fit TRBD1. What was sequenced was tumor tissue. The CDR3 DNA follows: TGTGCCAGCAGCCTTCGGACAGGGGGCGCGAATTGGGAGCTGTTTTTT. The encoded protein is CASSLRTGGANWELFF.